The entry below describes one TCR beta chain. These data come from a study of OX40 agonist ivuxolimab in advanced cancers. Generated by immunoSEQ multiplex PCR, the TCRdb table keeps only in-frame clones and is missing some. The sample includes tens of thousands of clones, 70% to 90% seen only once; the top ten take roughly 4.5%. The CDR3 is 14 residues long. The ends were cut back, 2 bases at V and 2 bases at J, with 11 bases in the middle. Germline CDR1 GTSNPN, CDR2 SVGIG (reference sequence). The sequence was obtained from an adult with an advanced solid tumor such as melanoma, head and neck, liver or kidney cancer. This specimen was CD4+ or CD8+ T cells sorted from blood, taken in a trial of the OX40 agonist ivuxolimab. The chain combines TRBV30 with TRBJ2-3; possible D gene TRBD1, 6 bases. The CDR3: CAWSRVGATDTQYF. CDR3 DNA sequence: TGTGCCTGGAGTCGTGTGGGGGCCACAGATACGCAGTATTTT. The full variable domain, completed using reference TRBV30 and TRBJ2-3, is SQTIHQWPATLVQPVGSPLSLECTVEGTSNPNLYWYRQAAGRGLQLLFYSVGIGQISSEVPQNLSASRPQDRQFILSSKKLLLSDSGFYLCAWSRVGATDTQYFGPGTRLTVL.